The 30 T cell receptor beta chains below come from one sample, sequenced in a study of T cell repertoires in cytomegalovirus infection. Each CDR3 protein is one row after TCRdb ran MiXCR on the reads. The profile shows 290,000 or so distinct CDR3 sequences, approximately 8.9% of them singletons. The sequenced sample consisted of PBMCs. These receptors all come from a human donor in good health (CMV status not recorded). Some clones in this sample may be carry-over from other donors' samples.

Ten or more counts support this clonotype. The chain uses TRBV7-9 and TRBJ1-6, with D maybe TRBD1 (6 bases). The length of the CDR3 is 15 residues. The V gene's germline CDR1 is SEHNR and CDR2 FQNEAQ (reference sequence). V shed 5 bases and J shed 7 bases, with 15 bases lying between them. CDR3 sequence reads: CASSPQGSGNSPLHF. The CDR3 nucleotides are TGTGCCAGCAGCCCGCAGGGGAGTGGCAATTCACCCCTCCACTTT.

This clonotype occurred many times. The CDR3 region is CASGFLGLAESYEQYF. CDR3 in DNA: TGTGCTAGTGGTTTTTTGGGACTAGCGGAATCCTACGAGCAGTACTTC. The J gene is TRBJ2-7, the V gene TRBV12-5, with 11 bases lining up with TRBD2. The ends lost 3 bases at V and 1 base at J; junction bases unmatched: 5. This CDR3 is 16 amino acids long. The germline V gene has CDR1 LGHNT and CDR2 FRNRAP.

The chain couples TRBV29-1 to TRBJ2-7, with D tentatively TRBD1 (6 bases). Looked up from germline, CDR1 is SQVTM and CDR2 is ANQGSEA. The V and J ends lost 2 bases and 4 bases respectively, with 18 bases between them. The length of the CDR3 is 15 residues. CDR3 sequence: CSVETRGTDDYEQYF. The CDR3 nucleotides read TGCAGCGTTGAAACTAGGGGGACGGACGATTACGAGCAGTACTTC.

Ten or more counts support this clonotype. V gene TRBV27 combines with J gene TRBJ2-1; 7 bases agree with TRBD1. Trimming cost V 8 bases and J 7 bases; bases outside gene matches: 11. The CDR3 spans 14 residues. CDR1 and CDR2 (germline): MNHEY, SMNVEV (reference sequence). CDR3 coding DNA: TGTGCCAGCGCGCCCGGGACAGTCGTTAATGAGCAGTTCTTC. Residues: CASAPGTVVNEQFF.

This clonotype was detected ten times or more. The CDR3 DNA follows: TGTGCCAGCACCGAATCTTGGGGGGGCTCACCCCTCCACTTT. Translating gives CASTESWGGSPLHF. The chain uses TRBV28 and TRBJ1-6, with TRBD1 as a possible D gene (6 bases). Germline CDR1 reads MDHEN; CDR2 reads SYDVKM. V was trimmed by 7 bases and J by 10 bases, leaving 17 bases between them. The CDR3 runs to 14 residues.

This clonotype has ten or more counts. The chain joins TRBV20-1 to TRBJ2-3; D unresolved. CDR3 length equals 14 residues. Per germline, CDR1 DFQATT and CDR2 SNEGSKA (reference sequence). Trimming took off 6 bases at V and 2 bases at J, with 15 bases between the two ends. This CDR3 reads CSARGVFDTDTQYF. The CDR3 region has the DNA TGCAGTGCCCGTGGGGTTTTCGACACAGATACGCAGTATTTT.

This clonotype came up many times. CDR3 protein: CASSLRGGGNTGELFF. The CDR3 nucleotides read TGTGCCAGCAGCTTGCGGGGAGGGGGCAACACCGGGGAGCTGTTTTTT. The rearrangement joins TRBV7-6 to TRBJ2-2; tentatively, D is TRBD1 or TRBD2 (7 bases each). Germline V lookup: CDR1 SGHVS, CDR2 FNYEAQ. Trimming pared 3 bases from V and 2 bases from J, leaving 13 bases between. This CDR3 comprises 16 residues.

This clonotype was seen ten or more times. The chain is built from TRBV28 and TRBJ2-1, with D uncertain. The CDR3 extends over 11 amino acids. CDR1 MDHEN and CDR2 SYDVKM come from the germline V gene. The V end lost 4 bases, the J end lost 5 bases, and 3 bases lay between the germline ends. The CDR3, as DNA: TGTGCCAGCAGTTCCCACAATGAGCAGTTCTTC. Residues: CASSSHNEQFF.

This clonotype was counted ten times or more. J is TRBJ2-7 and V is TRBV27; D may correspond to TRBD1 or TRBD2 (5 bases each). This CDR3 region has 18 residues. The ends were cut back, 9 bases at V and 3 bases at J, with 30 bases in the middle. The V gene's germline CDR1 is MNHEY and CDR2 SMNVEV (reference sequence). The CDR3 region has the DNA TGTGCCAGTAAAGGACCCGGAACCGGGCCGAGAGGGGTCTACGAGCAGTACTTC. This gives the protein CASKGPGTGPRGVYEQYF.

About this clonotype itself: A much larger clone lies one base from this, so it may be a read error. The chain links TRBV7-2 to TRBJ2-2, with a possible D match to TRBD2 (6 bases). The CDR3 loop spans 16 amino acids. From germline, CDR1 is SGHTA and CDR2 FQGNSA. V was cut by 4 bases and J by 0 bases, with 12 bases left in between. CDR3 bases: TGTGCCAGCAGCTCCTGGGACTTTTCGAACACCGGGGAGCTGTTTTTT. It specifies CASSSWDFSNTGELFF.

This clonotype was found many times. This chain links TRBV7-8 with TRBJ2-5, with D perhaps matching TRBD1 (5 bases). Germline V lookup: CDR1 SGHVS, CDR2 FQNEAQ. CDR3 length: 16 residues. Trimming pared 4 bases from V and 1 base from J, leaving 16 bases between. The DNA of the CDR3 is TGTGCCAGCAGCTCCAACCCAGGGAACCCCCAAGAGACCCAGTACTTC. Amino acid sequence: CASSSNPGNPQETQYF.

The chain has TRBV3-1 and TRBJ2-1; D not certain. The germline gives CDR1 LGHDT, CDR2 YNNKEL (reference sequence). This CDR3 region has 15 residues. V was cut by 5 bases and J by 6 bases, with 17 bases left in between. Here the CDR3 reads CASSYPGPPPNEQFF. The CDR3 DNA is TGTGCCAGCAGCTACCCGGGTCCCCCCCCCAATGAGCAGTTCTTC.

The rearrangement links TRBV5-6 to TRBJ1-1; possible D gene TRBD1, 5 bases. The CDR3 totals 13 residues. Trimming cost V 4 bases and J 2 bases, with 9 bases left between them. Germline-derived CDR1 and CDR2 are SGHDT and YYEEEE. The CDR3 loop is CASSGGHNTEAFF. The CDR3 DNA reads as TGTGCCAGCAGCGGCGGACATAACACTGAAGCTTTCTTT.

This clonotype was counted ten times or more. Here the CDR3 DNA reads TGTGCCAGCAGCCGTACCGCGGGACAGGGATCCACCGGGGAGCTGTTTTTT. Translating gives CASSRTAGQGSTGELFF. This rearrangement joins TRBV7-9 to TRBJ2-2, with TRBD1 identical over 9 bases. Germline CDR1 SEHNR, CDR2 FQNEAQ (reference sequence). The CDR3 runs 17 residues. J gave up 4 bases and V 5 bases, and 11 bases lay outside the gene matches. The whole variable domain, filled in from reference TRBV7-9 and TRBJ2-2, reads DTGVSQNPRHKITKRGQNVTFRCDPISEHNRLYWYRQTLGQGPEFLTYFQNEAQLEKSRLLSDRFSAERPKGSFSTLEIQRTEQGDSAMYLCASSRTAGQGSTGELFFGEGSRLTVL.

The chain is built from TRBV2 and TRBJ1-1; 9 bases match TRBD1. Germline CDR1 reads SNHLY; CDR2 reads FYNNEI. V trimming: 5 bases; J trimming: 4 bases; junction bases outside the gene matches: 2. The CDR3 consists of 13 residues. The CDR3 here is CASSTGGSTEAFF. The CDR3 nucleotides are TGTGCCAGCAGTACAGGGGGCTCCACTGAAGCTTTCTTT.

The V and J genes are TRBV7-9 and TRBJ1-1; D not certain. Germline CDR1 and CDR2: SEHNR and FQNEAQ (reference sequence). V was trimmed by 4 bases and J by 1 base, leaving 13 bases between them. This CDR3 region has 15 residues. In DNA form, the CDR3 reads TGTGCCAGCAGCTCGGGAACGGGGTCGAACACTGAAGCTTTCTTT. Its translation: CASSSGTGSNTEAFF.

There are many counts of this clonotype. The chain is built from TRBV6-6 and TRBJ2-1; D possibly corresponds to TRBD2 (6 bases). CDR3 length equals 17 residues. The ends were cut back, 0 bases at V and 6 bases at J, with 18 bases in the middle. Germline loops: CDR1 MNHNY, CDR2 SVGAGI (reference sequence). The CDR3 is CASSYSRDSPASNEQFF. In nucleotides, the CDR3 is TGTGCCAGCAGTTACTCCCGGGACTCCCCGGCCAGCAATGAGCAGTTCTTC.

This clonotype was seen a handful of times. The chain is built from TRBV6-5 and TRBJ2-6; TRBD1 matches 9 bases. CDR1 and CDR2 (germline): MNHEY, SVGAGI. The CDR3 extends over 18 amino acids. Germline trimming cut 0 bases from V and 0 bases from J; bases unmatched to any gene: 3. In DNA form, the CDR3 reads TGTGCCAGCAGTTACTCGGGGACAGGGTTCTCTGGGGCCAACGTCCTGACTTTC. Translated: CASSYSGTGFSGANVLTF.

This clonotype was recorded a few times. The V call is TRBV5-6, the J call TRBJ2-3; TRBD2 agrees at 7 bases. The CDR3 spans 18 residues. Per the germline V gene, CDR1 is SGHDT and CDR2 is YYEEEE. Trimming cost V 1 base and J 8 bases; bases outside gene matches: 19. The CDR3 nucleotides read TGTGCCAGCAGCTTGTCCGGCGGGGCGCCCCCTCGCGGGAGTACGCAGTATTTT. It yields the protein CASSLSGGAPPRGSTQYF.

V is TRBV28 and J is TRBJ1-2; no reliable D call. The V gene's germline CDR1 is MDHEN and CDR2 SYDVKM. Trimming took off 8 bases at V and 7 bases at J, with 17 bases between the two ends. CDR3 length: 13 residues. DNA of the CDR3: TGTGCCAGCGCTAACCCTCACTTAAGTGGCTACACCTTC. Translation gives CASANPHLSGYTF.

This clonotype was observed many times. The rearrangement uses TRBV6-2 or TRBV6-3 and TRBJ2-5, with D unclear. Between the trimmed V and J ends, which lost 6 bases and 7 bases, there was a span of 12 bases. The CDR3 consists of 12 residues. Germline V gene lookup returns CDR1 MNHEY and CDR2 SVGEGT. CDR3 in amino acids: CASSSTPGTQYF. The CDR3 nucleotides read TGTGCCAGCAGCTCTACCCCAGGGACCCAGTACTTC.

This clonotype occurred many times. DNA for the CDR3: TGTGCCAGCAGCGGAGGACAGGTTCACGAGCAGTACGTC. This translates into CASSGGQVHEQYV. The chain is built from TRBV9 and TRBJ2-7; TRBD1 aligns across 7 bases. The V and J ends lost 3 bases and 5 bases, in that order; junction bases with no gene match: 5. From germline, CDR1 is SGDLS and CDR2 YYNGEE. The CDR3 is 13 amino acids.

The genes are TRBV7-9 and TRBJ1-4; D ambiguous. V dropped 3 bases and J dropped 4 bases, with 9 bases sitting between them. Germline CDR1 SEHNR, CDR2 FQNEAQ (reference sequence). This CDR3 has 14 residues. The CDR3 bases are TGTGCCAGCAGCTTCGGGAAATTTAATGAAAAACTGTTTTTT. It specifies CASSFGKFNEKLFF.

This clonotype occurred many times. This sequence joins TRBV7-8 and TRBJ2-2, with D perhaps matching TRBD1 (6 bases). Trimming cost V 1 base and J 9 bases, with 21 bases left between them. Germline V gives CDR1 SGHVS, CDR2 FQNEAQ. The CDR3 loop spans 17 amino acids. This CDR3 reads CASSLVTVTPGHWELFF. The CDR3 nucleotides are TGTGCCAGCAGCTTAGTGACGGTCACACCGGGACATTGGGAGCTGTTTTTT.

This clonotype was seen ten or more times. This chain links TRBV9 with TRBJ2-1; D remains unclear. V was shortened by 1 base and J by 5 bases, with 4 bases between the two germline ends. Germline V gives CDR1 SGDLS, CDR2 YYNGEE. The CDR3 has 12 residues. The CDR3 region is CASSVKDNEQFF. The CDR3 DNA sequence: TGTGCCAGCAGCGTAAAGGACAATGAGCAGTTCTTC.

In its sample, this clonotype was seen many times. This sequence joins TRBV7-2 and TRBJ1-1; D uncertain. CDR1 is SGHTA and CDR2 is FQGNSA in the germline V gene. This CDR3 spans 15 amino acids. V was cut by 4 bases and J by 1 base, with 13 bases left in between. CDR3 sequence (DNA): TGTGCCAGCAGCTCGGAAAGTAGGGCGAACACTGAAGCTTTCTTT. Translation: CASSSESRANTEAFF.

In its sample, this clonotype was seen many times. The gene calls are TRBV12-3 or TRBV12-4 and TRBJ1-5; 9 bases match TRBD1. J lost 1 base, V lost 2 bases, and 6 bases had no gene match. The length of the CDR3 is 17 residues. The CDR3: CASSLPRTGASNQPQHF. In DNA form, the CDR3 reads TGTGCCAGCAGTTTACCCCGGACAGGGGCGAGCAATCAGCCCCAGCATTTT.

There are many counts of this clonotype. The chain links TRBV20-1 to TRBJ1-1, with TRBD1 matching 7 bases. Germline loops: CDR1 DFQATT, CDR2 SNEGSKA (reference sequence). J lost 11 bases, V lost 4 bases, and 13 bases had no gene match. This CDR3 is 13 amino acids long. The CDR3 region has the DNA TGCAGTGCTAAACGCGACAGGGCTTCTGGCGCTTTCTTT. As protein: CSAKRDRASGAFF.

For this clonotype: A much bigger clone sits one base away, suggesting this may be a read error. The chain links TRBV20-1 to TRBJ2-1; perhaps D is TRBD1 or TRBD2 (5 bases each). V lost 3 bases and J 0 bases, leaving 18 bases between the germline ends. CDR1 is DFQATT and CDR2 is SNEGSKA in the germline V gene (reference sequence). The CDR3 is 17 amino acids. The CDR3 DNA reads TGCAGTGCTAGGTCTAAATGGGCAGGGAGCTCCTACAATGAGCAGTTCTTC. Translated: CSARSKWAGSSYNEQFF.

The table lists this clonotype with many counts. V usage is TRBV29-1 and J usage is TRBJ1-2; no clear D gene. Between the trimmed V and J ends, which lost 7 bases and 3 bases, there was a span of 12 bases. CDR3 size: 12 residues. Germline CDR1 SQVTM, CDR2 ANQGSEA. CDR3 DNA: TGCAGCGGGCTCCGAAGGGACTATGGCTACACCTTC. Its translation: CSGLRRDYGYTF.